This T cell receptor beta chain was identified in a study of T cell changes during pregnancy in multiple sclerosis. Generated by immunoSEQ multiplex PCR, the TCRdb table keeps only in-frame clones and is missing some. The sample records about 46,000 clones, around 93% being singletons. The CDR3 is 13 amino acids. V was cut by 7 bases and J by 4 bases, with 12 bases left in between. Germline loops: CDR1 MRHNA, CDR2 SNTAGT. This TCR was recovered from a female donor with multiple sclerosis, enrolled in a pregnancy study. This specimen was CD8+ T cells from peripheral blood mononuclear cells, taken in the second trimester of pregnancy. J is TRBJ2-3 and V is TRBV6-4; D gene uncertain. This CDR3 reads CASTYTPPDTQYF. In DNA, the CDR3 is TGTGCCAGCACTTACACGCCGCCAGATACGCAGTATTTT.